The present T cell receptor beta chain was sequenced within a study of blood T cell repertoires in COVID-19 (TCRdb year 2020). Concerning the study at large: The collaborator samples originated in the United States, Italy and Spain and spanned the acute and convalescent phases of COVID-19. The samples were drawn from the first 160 participants of the ongoing ImmuneRACE study and from some 1,300 subjects provided by 6 global collaborators. A freely available public database, intended as a resource for researchers studying the immune response to SARS-CoV-2, is where the repertoires were released. Deeply sampled blood TCRbeta repertoires from subjects exposed to, actively infected with, or recovered from COVID-19 were included in the dataset. HLA class I and class II types, where available, came from metadata supplied by the sample provider rather than from assay-based typing. The material from the prospective study consisted of cDNA or gDNA derived from T cells, B-cell-depleted T cells, or PBMCs. A de-identified subject ID, COVID-19 status, age in years and sex were almost always included in the sample metadata.

What the study reported, not specific to this receptor: How much clinical and demographic metadata was included differed by source and by participant, and the metadata was provided uncurated.

The immunoSEQ Assay, a bias-controlled multiplex PCR, was used to amplify TCRbeta CDR3 regions from genomic DNA. On the study's bioinformatics: Nucleated cell counts per sample were estimated from amplification of reference gene primers within the assay. To quantify the absolute abundance of each unique TCRbeta CDR3 rearrangement, sequence reads were collapsed and filtered. For each sample, productive Simpson clonality was calculated as the square root of Simpson's diversity index across productive rearrangements. Entries here come from immuneACCESS through TCRdb and include only in-frame sequences with V and J called. Some clones fail to appear in such tables; in the studies checked, an unresolved V gene covers under half of the shortfall, and the cause of the remainder is unknown. V and J calls and clone size are given by that table; D and trimming were obtained from the DNA. For this sample there are 50,000 or so clones; 90% appear just once. The top ten hold more than 3% of the sample.

In the germline V gene, CDR1 corresponds to SNHLY and CDR2 to FYNNEI. The CDR3 sequence holds 14 residues, the cysteine and phenylalanine included. Just CDR3 DNA is preserved here, 42 bases in frame from base 1. V loses 1 base of germline sequence and J loses 8 bases, and the interval between the two ends is 14 bases. Note on this clone: Its antigen is unknown. No base qualities exist here, and no much larger clone lies one base off it.

Each collaborating institution followed its own protocols to collect whole blood in K2EDTA tubes. For TCRbeta analysis, collaborator samples were shipped as frozen whole blood, as isolated PBMCs, or as DNA extracted from either sample type. The material sequenced was peripheral blood. Recombination joined TRBV2 with TRBJ1-2, with no confident D gene call. The TCR originated in a human donor in a cohort sampled during active COVID-19. This receptor carries the CDR3 CASSEDQFSHGYTF. The DNA sequence reads TGTGCCAGCAGTGAAGATCAGTTTTCTCACGGCTACACCTTC.